A single sample is the source of the 26 T cell receptor beta chains below, sequenced in a study of T cell responses to AZD1222 COVID-19 vaccine. Method: immunoSEQ multiplex PCR; TCRdb's copy keeps in-frame clones and lacks some. The sample records around 100,000 clones, 87% being singletons. The sequencing used peripheral blood, collected on day 0 of AZD1222 vaccination. All receptors come from an adult in good health.

V and J are TRBV5-3 and TRBJ2-5, with D uncertain. TRBV5-3 carries the ORF label, with uncertain function. V was cut by 7 bases and J by 4 bases, with 23 bases left in between. The CDR3 has 16 residues. This CDR3 is CARFEPNTPWGETQYF. CDR3 sequence (DNA): TGTGCCAGATTCGAGCCTAACACGCCGTGGGGAGAGACCCAGTACTTC.

This chain links TRBV7-2 with TRBJ1-1; 7 bases line up with TRBD1. This CDR3 has 14 residues. CDR1 and CDR2 from the germline V gene are SGHTA and FQGNSA. J was trimmed by 2 bases and V by 3 bases; bases with no gene match: 3. In nucleotides, the CDR3 is TGTGCCAGCAGCTTCGACAGGGTTAACACTGAAGCTTTCTTT. This sequence encodes CASSFDRVNTEAFF.

This chain connects TRBV7-2 to TRBJ2-2, with 7 positions matching TRBD2. CDR1 is SGHTA, CDR2 FQGNSA, per germline. V lost 5 bases to trimming and J lost 4 bases; unmatched junction nucleotides: 10. This CDR3 spans 16 amino acids. CDR3 protein: CASSKPTSRSTGELFF. The CDR3 coding sequence is TGTGCCAGCAGCAAACCGACTAGCAGGTCCACCGGGGAGCTGTTTTTT.

The J gene is TRBJ1-6, the V gene TRBV25-1, with D tentatively TRBD1 (5 bases). The CDR3 totals 17 residues. Per the germline V gene, CDR1 is MGHDK and CDR2 is SYGVNS. V shed 3 bases and J shed 7 bases, with 19 bases lying between them. CDR3 sequence reads: CASSDPLGGGINSPLHF. CDR3 nucleotide sequence: TGTGCCAGCAGTGATCCCCTCGGGGGGGGGATCAATTCACCCCTCCACTTT.

The gene calls are TRBV7-2 and TRBJ1-2; the D is unclear. The germline V gene encodes CDR1 SGHTA and CDR2 FQGNSA. The V end was cut by 5 bases, the J end by 6 bases, with 13 bases between. This CDR3 has 13 residues. CDR3 DNA sequence: TGTGCCAGCAGCCTCCTTAGGTCTAATGGCTACACCTTC. Encoded protein: CASSLLRSNGYTF.

The chain is built from TRBV11-2 and TRBJ2-1; D not resolved. The CDR3 runs to 14 residues. Trimming removed 2 bases from V and 3 bases from J, with 8 bases in between. CDR1 is SGHAT and CDR2 is FQNNGV in the germline V gene. The CDR3 here is CASSLFLGYNEQFF. In DNA form, the CDR3 reads TGTGCCAGCAGCTTATTCCTAGGCTACAATGAGCAGTTCTTC. Drawing the rest from reference TRBV11-2 and TRBJ2-1, the complete variable domain is EAGVAQSPRYKIIEKRQSVAFWCNPISGHATLYWYQQILGQGPKLLIQFQNNGVVDDSQLPKDRFSAERLKGVDSTLKIQPAKLEDSAVYLCASSLFLGYNEQFFGPGTRLTVL.

The rearrangement links TRBV9 to TRBJ1-6; D gene ambiguous. The CDR3 contains 15 residues. Germline V gene sequence: CDR1 SGDLS, CDR2 YYNGEE. Trimming left V 0 bases short and J 8 bases short, with 12 bases between. CDR3 sequence reads: CASSVGGVRDSPLHF. The CDR3 DNA is TGTGCCAGCAGCGTAGGTGGCGTACGGGATTCACCCCTCCACTTT.

The rearrangement links TRBV7-9 to TRBJ1-6; D not certain. This CDR3 is built from 15 residues. Germline V lookup: CDR1 SEHNR, CDR2 FQNEAQ (reference sequence). The V gene lost 1 base and the J gene lost 7 bases, with 11 bases spanning the gap. The CDR3 sequence is CASSLERWENSPLHF. CDR3 in DNA: TGTGCCAGCAGCTTAGAACGCTGGGAAAATTCACCCCTCCACTTT.

The CDR3 is CASSSDPGGSYEQYF. The CDR3 DNA reads as TGCGCCAGCAGCTCCGATCCAGGGGGCTCCTACGAGCAGTACTTC. The rearrangement joins TRBV5-1 to TRBJ2-7; 7 nucleotides agree with TRBD1. V trimming: 3 bases; J trimming: 0 bases; junction bases outside the gene matches: 6. Germline-derived CDR1 and CDR2 are SGHRS and YFSETQ. The CDR3 has 15 amino acids.

This chain connects TRBV13 to TRBJ2-2; 7 positions agree with TRBD1. V was pared by 7 bases and J by 0 bases, with 5 bases of the junction left unmatched. Germline assignment: CDR1 PRHDT and CDR2 FYEKMQ (reference sequence). CDR3 length equals 15 residues. CDR3 loop: CASTHRGSNTGELFF. The CDR3 DNA follows: TGTGCCAGCACCCACAGGGGTTCGAACACCGGGGAGCTGTTTTTT.

This rearrangement joins TRBV30 to TRBJ2-7; 7 bases match TRBD1. The V gene end was trimmed by 2 bases and the J gene end by 2 bases; junction bases not matched to a gene: 3. The CDR3 length is 13 residues. Germline CDR1 and CDR2: GTSNPN and SVGIG (reference sequence). CDR3: CAWSLQGAYEQYV. DNA of the CDR3: TGTGCCTGGAGTCTCCAGGGGGCCTACGAGCAGTACGTC.

This clone was recorded once. The rearrangement uses TRBV13 and TRBJ2-7; maybe TRBD1 (6 bases). The CDR3 contains 14 residues. Germline V gene data show CDR1 as PRHDT and CDR2 as FYEKMQ (reference sequence). The V and J ends lost 1 base and 4 bases respectively, with 11 bases between them. The CDR3 bases are TGTGCCAGCAGCTTAGTCAGGGGAAGATACGAGCAGTACTTC. Translated: CASSLVRGRYEQYF. The variable domain in full, with the rest retrieved from reference TRBV13 and TRBJ2-7, is AAGVIQSPRHLIKEKRETATLKCYPIPRHDTVYWYQQGPGQDPQFLISFYEKMQSDKGSIPDRFSAQQFSDYHSELNMSSLELGDSALYFCASSLVRGRYEQYFGPGTRLTVT.

V is TRBV7-2 and J is TRBJ1-1, with D unresolved. The V end was cut by 5 bases, the J end by 3 bases, with 10 bases between. Per germline, CDR1 SGHTA and CDR2 FQGNSA. The CDR3 spans 13 residues. Here the CDR3 DNA reads TGTGCCAGCAGCGGTGATCGGTACACTGAAGCTTTCTTT. Encoded protein: CASSGDRYTEAFF. The full variable domain, rest sourced from reference TRBV7-2 and TRBJ1-1, is GAGVSQSPSNKVTEKGKDVELRCDPISGHTALYWYRQSLGQGLEFLIYFQGNSAPDKSGLPSDRFSAERTGGSVSTLTIQRTQQEDSAVYLCASSGDRYTEAFFGQGTRLTVV.

The chain recombines TRBV6-5 with TRBJ2-2; D assignment may be TRBD1 or TRBD2 (5 bases each). Trimming took off 6 bases at V and 0 bases at J, with 11 bases between the two ends. Germline V gene data show CDR1 as MNHEY and CDR2 as SVGAGI. The CDR3 runs 15 residues. CDR3 region: CASSWDGSNTGELFF. The DNA for the CDR3 is TGTGCCAGCAGCTGGGACGGATCGAACACCGGGGAGCTGTTTTTT.

This sequence joins TRBV9 and TRBJ2-7, with 8 bases lining up with TRBD2. The J segment lost 5 bases and the V segment lost 0 bases, leaving 4 bases of the junction unmatched. This CDR3 contains 14 residues. CDR1 and CDR2 (germline): SGDLS, YYNGEE. The CDR3 here is CASSVDGGADEQYF. DNA for the CDR3: TGTGCCAGCAGCGTAGACGGGGGGGCCGACGAGCAGTACTTC. The whole variable domain, filled in from reference TRBV9 and TRBJ2-7, reads DSGVTQTPKHLITATGQRVTLRCSPRSGDLSVYWYQQSLDQGLQFLIQYYNGEERAKGNILERFSAQQFPDLHSELNLSSLELGDSALYFCASSVDGGADEQYFGPGTRLTVT.

In nucleotides, the CDR3 is TGTGCCAGCAGCTTAGCTGCTCGGGGTGGGGCCAAAAACATTCAGTACTTC. Translation: CASSLAARGGAKNIQYF. The chain couples TRBV11-3 to TRBJ2-4; the D gene is possibly TRBD2 (5 bases). The germline V and J ends were trimmed by 1 base and 1 base, with 14 bases remaining between them. Germline-derived CDR1 and CDR2 are SGHNT and YENEEA. The CDR3 consists of 17 residues.

The genes are TRBV16 and TRBJ2-1; possible D gene TRBD1, 5 bases. Trimming left V 4 bases short and J 0 bases short, with 13 bases between. The germline CDR1 and CDR2 sequences are KGHSY and FQNENV. CDR3 length: 16 residues. The chain's CDR3 is CASSPDSSSSYNEQFF. The CDR3 DNA follows: TGTGCCAGCAGCCCCGACAGCTCTAGCTCCTACAATGAGCAGTTCTTC.

Of note for this clone: At one end, the junction sequence differs from germline, possibly due to a read error. The V gene is TRBV16, the J gene TRBJ1-5; no clear D. CDR3 length: 14 amino acids. The germline CDR1 and CDR2 sequences are KGHSY and FQNENV. CDR3 residues: CASSQSTVGSYSDF. The CDR3 nucleotides are TGTGCCAGCAGCCAATCCACAGTGGGATCTTACTCGGATTTT.

This rearrangement joins TRBV6-2 or TRBV6-3 to TRBJ2-5, with D possibly TRBD2 on 6 matching bases. Trimming cost V 2 bases and J 1 base, with 17 bases left between them. This CDR3 spans 17 amino acids. Germline lookup yields CDR1 MNHEY and CDR2 SVGEGT. The CDR3 sequence is CASSYPMDGGVQETQYF. CDR3 in DNA: TGTGCCAGCAGTTACCCAATGGACGGGGGAGTCCAAGAGACCCAGTACTTC.

This clone has more than one count but fewer than ten. This chain links TRBV6-4 with TRBJ2-1, with D tentatively TRBD1 or TRBD2 (5 bases each). The germline V gene has CDR1 MRHNA and CDR2 SNTAGT. Trimming left V 4 bases short and J 6 bases short, with 19 bases between. This CDR3 comprises 16 residues. CDR3: CASSVEGASHGNEQFF. CDR3 sequence (DNA): TGTGCCAGCAGTGTCGAAGGGGCTAGCCATGGCAATGAGCAGTTCTTC.

The chain has TRBV7-2 and TRBJ2-4; TRBD2 might be the D (6 bases). Per germline, CDR1 SGHTA and CDR2 FQGNSA. V was trimmed by 5 bases and J by 2 bases, leaving 10 bases between them. There are 14 residues in the CDR3. CDR3 sequence: CASSPGGTKNIQYF. The CDR3 DNA is TGTGCCAGCAGCCCCGGGGGTACCAAAAACATTCAGTACTTC.

This clone was detected a few times. The chain links TRBV5-4 to TRBJ1-1, with a tentative D call TRBD1 (6 bases). The germline gives CDR1 SGHNT, CDR2 YYREEE (reference sequence). The length of the CDR3 is 14 residues. V lost 1 base and J lost 4, with 11 bases in between. The CDR3 coding sequence is TGTGCCAGCAGCTTGATTGAAGGGGGCACTGAAGCTTTCTTT. This gives the protein CASSLIEGGTEAFF.

The chain is built from TRBV11-2 and TRBJ2-5; D may match TRBD1 or TRBD2 (5 bases each). The CDR3 is 19 amino acids. Germline V CDR1 and CDR2: SGHAT, FQNNGV. V gave up 4 bases and J gave up 5 bases, with 29 bases separating them. This CDR3 is CASSSPLESGTHNRETQYF. In DNA, the CDR3 is TGTGCCAGCAGCTCCCCGCTTGAATCAGGGACGCATAATCGGGAGACCCAGTACTTC.

CDR3 coding DNA: TGTGCCAGTAAACGGGGCCAAGAGACCCAGTACTTC. Translated, it gives CASKRGQETQYF. The chain combines TRBV18 with TRBJ2-5; D might be TRBD2 (5 bases). This CDR3 has 12 residues. Per germline, CDR1 KGHSH and CDR2 LQKENI. V was trimmed by 9 bases and J by 1 base, leaving 9 bases between them.

This rearrangement joins TRBV10-3 to TRBJ2-3; no clear D. From germline, CDR1 is ENHRY and CDR2 SYGVKD. V was cut by 11 bases and J by 2 bases, with 8 bases left in between. The CDR3 runs to 11 residues. CDR3 amino acids: CASGLTDTQYF. CDR3 DNA: TGTGCCTCGGGTCTCACAGATACGCAGTATTTT.

The V and J genes are TRBV4-3 and TRBJ2-1, with D perhaps matching TRBD2 (5 bases). V lost 0 bases, J lost 0 bases, and 6 bases lay in between. CDR3 length: 15 residues. CDR1 is LGHNA and CDR2 is YSLEER in the germline V gene. CDR3 region: CASSQEGSSYNEQFF. In nucleotides, the CDR3 is TGCGCCAGCAGCCAAGAGGGGAGCTCCTACAATGAGCAGTTCTTC.